This TCR beta chain was observed in a study of Graves' ophthalmopathy and Graves' hyperthyroidism. The wider study: Researchers obtained peripheral blood at initial diagnosis, before any treatment had begun. Study-wide points: The authors also found most expanded thyroid clonotypes above 0.001 frequency in blood.

The TCR beta CDR3 regions underwent amplification from RNA transcripts. Scientists carried out first-round RT-PCR using HTBI primers and then a second-round multiplex PCR. TCRdb called the multiplex PCR reads again in MiXCR, with one record for every CDR3 protein. The sample has about 400,000 distinct CDR3 sequences, 18% seen once. This clonotype was counted many times. The antigen is unknown. The germline V gene has CDR1 LNHDA and CDR2 SQIVND (reference sequence). This CDR3 spans 14 amino acids. V was clipped by 1 base and J by 0 bases; unmatched bases: 0. The study enrolled ophthalmopathy donors with moderate-to-severe activity, CAS ≥3, NOSPECS ≥4 and duration under 3 months. The PBMCs used were ones drawn from around 10 ml of fresh peripheral blood.

The sequencing input was peripheral blood. This TCR was recovered from a woman younger than 30 with Graves' ophthalmopathy. The rearrangement joins TRBV19 to TRBJ2-7, with 7 nucleotides matching TRBD2. CDR3 protein: CASSIGGSSYEQYF. The CDR3 DNA is TGTGCCAGTAGTATAGGCGGGAGCTCCTACGAGCAGTACTTC.